This TCR beta chain was identified in a study of graft-versus-host responses after intestinal transplantation. The assay was immunoSEQ multiplex PCR, and TCRdb's table has in-frame clones only and misses some. The sample contains about 25,000 clones, around 94% of which appear only once. V was clipped by 6 bases and J by 4 bases; unmatched bases: 6. The CDR3 is 15 amino acids. Germline CDR1 is ENHRY and CDR2 is SYGVKD. The receptor was isolated from a human patient who received an intestinal transplant, so some T cells may come from the graft donor. This material consisted of PBMCs, taken more than 29 days after intestinal transplant. V gene TRBV10-3 combines with J gene TRBJ1-6; 7 nucleotides line up with TRBD1. CDR3 sequence: CAISPRTGYNSPLHF. The CDR3 DNA reads TGTGCCATCAGCCCCAGGACAGGATATAATTCACCCCTCCACTTT.